These T cell receptor beta chains were read from a single sample in a study of T cells after yellow fever vaccination. TCRdb reprocessed the 5' RACE reads with MiXCR, giving one entry per CDR3 protein. The table has fewer than 90,000 distinct CDR3 sequences, more than 5.5% seen once. This material consisted of CD8+ T cells sorted from PBMCs, taken 5 to 6 days after the first yellow fever vaccination. The origin of the receptors is a man aged 18 to 30 who received the YFV17D yellow fever vaccine. The CDR3 runs from the conserved cysteine through the conserved F or W. The D gene is left open where the match is weak. Only some rows state a clone size, as once, few, many or a class for expanded clones.

size: few
V: TRBV5-8
D: NA
J: TRBJ1-2
CDR3: CASSLYGGLGYGYTF
DNA: TGTGCCAGCAGCTTGTATGGGGGGCTCGGCTATGGCTACACCTTC

size: NA
V: TRBV6-5
D: TRBD2
J: TRBJ2-1
CDR3: CASSYVGSSGTSYNEQFF
DNA: TGTGCCAGCAGTTACGTCGGGTCTAGCGGCACCTCCTACAATGAGCAGTTCTTC

size: many
V: TRBV7-6
D: NA
J: TRBJ2-2
CDR3: CASSLEGTPLPRELFF
DNA: TGTGCCAGCAGCTTAGAAGGGACTCCTCTACCCCGGGAGCTGTTTTTT

size: many
V: TRBV7-2
D: TRBD2
J: TRBJ2-2
CDR3: CASSSSGEDTGELFF
DNA: TGTGCCAGCAGCTCTAGCGGGGAGGACACCGGGGAGCTGTTTTTT

size: NA
V: TRBV11-1
D: TRBD1
J: TRBJ1-5
CDR3: CASSVRDRECGQPQHF
DNA: TGTGCCAGCAGCGTCCGGGACAGGGAATGCGGCCAGCCCCAGCATTTT

size: NA
V: TRBV4-3
D: NA
J: TRBJ2-3
CDR3: CASSQDVSLIAGDTQYF
DNA: TGCGCCAGCAGCCAAGATGTAAGCCTGATTGCTGGGGATACGCAGTATTTT

size: NA
V: TRBV14
D: NA
J: TRBJ1-4
CDR3: CASSQDRKNEKLFF
DNA: TGTGCCAGCAGCCAAGACAGGAAAAATGAAAAACTGTTTTTT

size: many
V: TRBV5-5
D: NA
J: TRBJ1-3
CDR3: CASSFGNTIYF
DNA: TGTGCCAGCAGCTTTGGAAACACCATATATTTT

size: few
V: TRBV7-6
D: NA
J: TRBJ2-7
CDR3: CASSEGPKDEQYF
DNA: TGTGCCAGCAGCGAGGGACCCAAGGACGAGCAGTACTTC

size: few
V: TRBV12-3/TRBV12-4
D: NA
J: TRBJ1-5
CDR3: CASSVKLGMGHYLGPQHF
DNA: TGTGCCAGCAGCGTAAAGCTCGGAATGGGCCATTATTTGGGGCCCCAGCATTTT

size: NA
V: TRBV11-3
D: NA
J: TRBJ1-1
CDR3: CASSLDLPTEAFF
DNA: TGTGCCAGCAGCTTAGACCTGCCGACTGAAGCTTTCTTT

size: NA
V: TRBV2
D: NA
J: TRBJ1-2
CDR3: CASSKTALGDYGYTF
DNA: TGTGCCAGCAGCAAAACCGCTCTGGGCGACTATGGCTACACCTTC

size: few
V: TRBV5-6
D: NA
J: TRBJ2-3
CDR3: CASSPTGWNTQYF
DNA: TGTGCCAGCAGCCCCACAGGGTGGAATACGCAGTATTTT

size: many
V: TRBV7-9
D: NA
J: TRBJ2-2
CDR3: CASSFPQTGELFF
DNA: TGTGCCAGCAGCTTTCCCCAAACCGGGGAGCTGTTTTTT

size: many
V: TRBV5-6
D: NA
J: TRBJ1-4
CDR3: CASSLVKLTTNEKLFF
DNA: TGTGCCAGCAGCTTGGTCAAGTTAACAACTAATGAAAAACTGTTTTTT

size: many
V: TRBV5-1
D: TRBD1
J: TRBJ2-7
CDR3: CASSLEGQGADEQYF
DNA: TGCGCCAGCAGCTTGGAGGGACAGGGGGCTGATGAGCAGTACTTC

size: many
V: TRBV6-5
D: NA
J: TRBJ1-1
CDR3: CASSYGAGGTEAFF
DNA: TGTGCCAGCAGTTACGGCGCGGGGGGCACTGAAGCTTTCTTT

size: NA
V: TRBV5-4
D: NA
J: TRBJ2-3
CDR3: CASSSGTVTDTQYF
DNA: TGTGCCAGCAGCTCGGGGACCGTCACAGATACGCAGTATTTT

size: few
V: TRBV2
D: NA
J: TRBJ1-4
CDR3: CASSSSTTLREKLFF
DNA: TGTGCCAGCAGTTCCTCCACGACCTTAAGGGAAAAACTGTTTTTT

size: many
V: TRBV25-1
D: NA
J: TRBJ1-6
CDR3: CASSFRGNYNSPLHF
DNA: TGTGCCAGCAGTTTCCGGGGGAACTATAATTCACCCCTCCACTTT

size: few
V: TRBV12-3/TRBV12-4
D: NA
J: TRBJ1-2
CDR3: CASSLSVYGYTF
DNA: TGTGCCAGCAGTTTGTCCGTCTATGGCTACACCTTC

size: few
V: TRBV9
D: NA
J: TRBJ2-3
CDR3: CASSQGACNPGCRGDTQYF
DNA: TGTGCCAGCAGCCAAGGGGCCTGCAACCCAGGGTGTCGGGGAGATACGCAGTATTTT

size: NA
V: TRBV6-4
D: TRBD1
J: TRBJ1-1
CDR3: CASSAYQGDTEAFF
DNA: TGTGCCAGCAGTGCTTATCAGGGGGACACTGAAGCTTTCTTT

size: many
V: TRBV4-1
D: NA
J: TRBJ2-3
CDR3: CASSQDPGNTDTQYF
DNA: TGCGCCAGCAGCCAGGATCCGGGGAACACAGATACGCAGTATTTT

size: few
V: TRBV6-2/TRBV6-3
D: NA
J: TRBJ2-1
CDR3: CASSLWRGNEQFF
DNA: TGTGCCAGCAGTCTTTGGAGGGGCAATGAGCAGTTCTTC

size: many
V: TRBV4-1
D: NA
J: TRBJ2-3
CDR3: CASSQTSSTDTQYF
DNA: TGCGCCAGCAGCCAAACGTCTAGCACAGATACGCAGTATTTT

size: NA
V: TRBV7-9
D: TRBD2
J: TRBJ2-7
CDR3: CASSFPTSGALSYEQYF
DNA: TGTGCCAGCAGCTTTCCGACTAGCGGGGCGCTCTCCTACGAGCAGTACTTC

size: few
V: TRBV12-3/TRBV12-4
D: NA
J: TRBJ1-5
CDR3: CASSLDRQPQHF
DNA: TGTGCCAGCAGTTTAGACCGGCAGCCCCAGCATTTT

size: few
V: TRBV27
D: TRBD2
J: TRBJ2-3
CDR3: CASSINSGGQYF
DNA: TGTGCCAGCAGTATCAATAGCGGGGGCCAGTATTTT

size: few
V: TRBV7-2
D: NA
J: TRBJ1-5
CDR3: CASSLAPLQPQHF
DNA: TGTGCCAGCAGCTTAGCGCCCCTGCAGCCCCAGCATTTT

size: many
V: TRBV7-6
D: TRBD1
J: TRBJ1-1
CDR3: CASSPTGAGVTEAFF
DNA: TGTGCCAGCAGTCCAACAGGGGCGGGGGTCACTGAAGCTTTCTTT

size: NA
V: TRBV4-1
D: NA
J: TRBJ1-6
CDR3: CASSQVSPNRDSYNSPLHF
DNA: TGCGCCAGCAGCCAAGTGAGCCCAAACCGGGATTCGTATAATTCACCCCTCCACTTT

size: few
V: TRBV23-1
D: NA
J: TRBJ1-1
CDR3: CASSQSLGTVNTEAFF
DNA: TGCGCCAGCAGTCAATCGCTCGGTACAGTGAACACTGAAGCTTTCTTT

size: few
V: TRBV12-3/TRBV12-4
D: NA
J: TRBJ1-1
CDR3: CASTFLGTEAFF
DNA: TGTGCCAGCACCTTCTTGGGTACTGAAGCTTTCTTT

size: few
V: TRBV4-1
D: NA
J: TRBJ2-7
CDR3: CASSRGHPSYEQYF
DNA: TGCGCCAGCAGCCGCGGACACCCCTCCTACGAGCAGTACTTC

size: NA
V: TRBV6-5
D: TRBD1
J: TRBJ1-6
CDR3: CASSSPRVTGSYSPLHF
DNA: TGTGCCAGCAGTTCTCCCCGGGTGACAGGGAGCTATTCACCCCTCCACTTT

size: many
V: TRBV19
D: TRBD2
J: TRBJ2-1
CDR3: CASSITAGDYNEQFF
DNA: TGTGCCAGTAGTATAACGGCGGGGGACTACAATGAGCAGTTCTTC

size: many
V: TRBV4-3
D: TRBD2
J: TRBJ2-3
CDR3: CASSQVGSGGAVPPIMQYF
DNA: TGCGCCAGCAGCCAAGTGGGGAGCGGGGGGGCCGTCCCCCCCATTATGCAGTATTTT

size: few
V: TRBV4-2
D: NA
J: TRBJ1-1
CDR3: CASSQPGALNTEAFF
DNA: TGTGCCAGCAGTCAGCCGGGGGCGTTGAACACTGAAGCTTTCTTT

size: many
V: TRBV4-1
D: NA
J: TRBJ2-3
CDR3: CASSQDQGPDTQYF
DNA: TGCGCCAGCAGCCAAGATCAAGGCCCCGATACGCAGTATTTT

size: few
V: TRBV30
D: NA
J: TRBJ2-1
CDR3: CAWSLFGGSEQFF
DNA: TGTGCCTGGAGCCTCTTCGGGGGAAGTGAGCAGTTCTTC

size: many
V: TRBV29-1
D: NA
J: TRBJ1-1
CDR3: CSVEDHPYPEAFF
DNA: TGCAGCGTTGAAGACCACCCATATCCGGAAGCTTTCTTT

size: NA
V: TRBV4-3
D: NA
J: TRBJ2-3
CDR3: CASSQEGVAADTQYF
DNA: TGCGCCAGCAGCCAAGAGGGGGTCGCCGCAGATACGCAGTATTTT

size: many
V: TRBV5-4
D: TRBD1
J: TRBJ1-4
CDR3: CASSSTGGLYEKLFF
DNA: TGTGCCAGCAGCTCTACAGGGGGCTTGTATGAAAAACTGTTTTTT

size: NA
V: TRBV28
D: TRBD1
J: TRBJ1-1
CDR3: CASSFLRQGSNTEAFF
DNA: TGTGCCAGCAGTTTCCTTAGACAGGGATCGAACACTGAAGCTTTCTTT

size: many
V: TRBV4-1
D: NA
J: TRBJ2-3
CDR3: CASSEVGSDTQYF
DNA: TGCGCCAGCAGCGAAGTTGGGTCTGATACGCAGTATTTT

size: NA
V: TRBV4-1
D: NA
J: TRBJ1-4
CDR3: CASSLRDFVSTNEKLFF
DNA: TGCGCCAGCAGCCTCCGGGACTTCGTCTCAACTAATGAAAAACTGTTTTTT

size: NA
V: TRBV6-1
D: TRBD2
J: TRBJ2-3
CDR3: CASSPSGGGATDTQYF
DNA: TGTGCCAGCAGTCCCTCCGGCGGGGGAGCCACAGATACGCAGTATTTT

size: many
V: TRBV9
D: NA
J: TRBJ1-2
CDR3: CASSADSSVNYGYTF
DNA: TGTGCCAGCAGCGCGGACAGCTCTGTTAACTATGGCTACACCTTC

size: many
V: TRBV12-3/TRBV12-4
D: TRBD1
J: TRBJ1-5
CDR3: CASTAGQPIGNQPQHF
DNA: TGTGCCAGCACCGCGGGACAGCCGATCGGCAATCAGCCCCAGCATTTT